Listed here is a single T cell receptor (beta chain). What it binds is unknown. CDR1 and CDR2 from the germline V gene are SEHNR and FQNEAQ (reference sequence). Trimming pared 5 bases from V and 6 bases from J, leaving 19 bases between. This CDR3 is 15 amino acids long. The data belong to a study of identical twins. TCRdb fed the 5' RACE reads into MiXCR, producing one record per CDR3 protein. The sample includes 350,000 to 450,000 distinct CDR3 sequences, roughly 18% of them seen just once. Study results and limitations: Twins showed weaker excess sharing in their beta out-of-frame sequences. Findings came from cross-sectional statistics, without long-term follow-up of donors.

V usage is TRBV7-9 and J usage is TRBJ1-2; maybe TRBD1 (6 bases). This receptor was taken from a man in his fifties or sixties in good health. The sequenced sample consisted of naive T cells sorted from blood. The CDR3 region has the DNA TGTGCCAGCAGCCCCCGCCAGGGGCCGGTGGATGGCTACACCTTC. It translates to CASSPRQGPVDGYTF.